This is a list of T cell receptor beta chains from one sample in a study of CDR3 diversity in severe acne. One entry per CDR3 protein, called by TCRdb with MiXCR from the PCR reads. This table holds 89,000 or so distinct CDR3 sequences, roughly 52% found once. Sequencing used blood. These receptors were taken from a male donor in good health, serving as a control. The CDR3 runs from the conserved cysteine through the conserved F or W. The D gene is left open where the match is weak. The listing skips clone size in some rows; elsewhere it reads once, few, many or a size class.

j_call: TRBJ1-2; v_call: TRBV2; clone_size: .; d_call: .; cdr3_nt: TGCGCCAGCAGCCAAGCCGTCCAGGATAACTATGGCTACACCTTC; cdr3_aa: CASSQAVQDNYGYTF
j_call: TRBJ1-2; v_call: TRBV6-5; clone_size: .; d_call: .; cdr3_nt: .; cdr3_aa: CASRDTEAFFGQGFGYTF
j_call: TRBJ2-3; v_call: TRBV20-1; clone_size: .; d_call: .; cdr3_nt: TGCAGTGCTAGTAGGCTAGCCACAGATACGCAGTATTTT; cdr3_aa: CSASRLATDTQYF
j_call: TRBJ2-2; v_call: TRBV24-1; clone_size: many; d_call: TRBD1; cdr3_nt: TGTGCCACCCAGCGGAATGACAGGGTAGGCTCCGGGGAGCTGTTTTTT; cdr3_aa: CATQRNDRVGSGELFF
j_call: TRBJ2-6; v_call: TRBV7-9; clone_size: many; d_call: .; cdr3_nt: TGTGCCAGCAGCTTAGTCTCGGGGTTCGGGGCCAACGTCCTGACTTTC; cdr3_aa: CASSLVSGFGANVLTF
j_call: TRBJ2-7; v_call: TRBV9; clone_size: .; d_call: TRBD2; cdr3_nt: TGTGCCAGCAGCGTGGAGGCTAGCGGGGGAAATACCGGGGAGCAGTACTTC; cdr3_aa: CASSVEASGGNTGEQYF
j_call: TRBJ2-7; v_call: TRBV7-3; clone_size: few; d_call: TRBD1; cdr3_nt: TGTGCCAGCAGCCCCGGACAGGGGGGGTCCTACGAGCAGTACTTC; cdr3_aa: CASSPGQGGSYEQYF
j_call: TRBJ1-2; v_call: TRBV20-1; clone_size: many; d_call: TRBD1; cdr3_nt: TGCAGTGCTAGCGATTCGACAGGGACGAACTATGGCTACACCTTC; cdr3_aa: CSASDSTGTNYGYTF
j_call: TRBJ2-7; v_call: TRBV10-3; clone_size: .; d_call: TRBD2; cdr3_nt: TGTGCCATCAGTGAGGCTAGCGGGAGGGACCACGAGCAGTACTTC; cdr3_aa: CAISEASGRDHEQYF
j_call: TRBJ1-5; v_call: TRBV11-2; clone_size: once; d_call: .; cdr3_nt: TGTGCCAGCAGCGTGGGGGACGGGCCCTTTCTCGTTCAGCCCCGGCATTTT; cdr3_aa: CASSVGDGPFLVQPRHF
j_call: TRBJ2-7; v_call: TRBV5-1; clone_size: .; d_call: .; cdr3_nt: TGCGCCAGCAGCCTCGGACAGCCCAACTCCTACGAGCAGTACTTC; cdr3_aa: CASSLGQPNSYEQYF
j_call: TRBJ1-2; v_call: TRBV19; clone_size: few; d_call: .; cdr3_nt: TGTGCCAGTAGTATAGATATGCGGGGACCTAACTATGGCTACACCTTC; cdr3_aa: CASSIDMRGPNYGYTF
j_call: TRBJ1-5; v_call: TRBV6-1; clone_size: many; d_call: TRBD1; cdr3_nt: TGTGCCAGCAGTGAAGCCAACAGGGGGGCGTATAGCAATCAGCCCCAGCATTTT; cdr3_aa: CASSEANRGAYSNQPQHF
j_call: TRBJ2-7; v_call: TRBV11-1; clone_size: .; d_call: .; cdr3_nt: TGTGCCAGCGGCTTAGCGGGACAGGGTACCTACGAGCAGTACTTC; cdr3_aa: CASGLAGQGTYEQYF
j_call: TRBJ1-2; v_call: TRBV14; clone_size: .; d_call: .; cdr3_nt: TGTGCCAGCAGCCAAGTCCAGGGGTTGGATGGCTACACCTTC; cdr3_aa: CASSQVQGLDGYTF
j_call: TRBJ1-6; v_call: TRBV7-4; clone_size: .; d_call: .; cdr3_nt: TGTGCCAGCAGCTCAGACACCCACGAGTCACCCCTCCACTTT; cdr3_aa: CASSSDTHESPLHF
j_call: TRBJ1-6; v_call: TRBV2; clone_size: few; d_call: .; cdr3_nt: TGTGCCAGCATCTTTGCACCCGGGACGCAGGCTAATTCACCCCTCCACTTT; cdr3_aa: CASIFAPGTQANSPLHF
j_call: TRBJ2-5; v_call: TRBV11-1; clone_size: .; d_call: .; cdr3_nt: TGTGCCAGCAGCCAGCGGCGGCAAGAGACCCAGTACTTC; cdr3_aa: CASSQRRQETQYF
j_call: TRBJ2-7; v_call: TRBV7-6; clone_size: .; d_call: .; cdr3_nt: TGTGCCAGCAGCACACAGGGAGGGTCCTACGAGCAGTACTTC; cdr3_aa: CASSTQGGSYEQYF
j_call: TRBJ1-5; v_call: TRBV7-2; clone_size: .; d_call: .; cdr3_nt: TGTGCCAGCAGCTTTATAGGCCAGGGGAATCAGCCCCAGCATTTT; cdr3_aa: CASSFIGQGNQPQHF
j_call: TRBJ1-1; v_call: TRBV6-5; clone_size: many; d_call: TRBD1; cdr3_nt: TGTGCCAGCAGTTACCCGGGACAGGGAGGACCTGAAGCTTTCTTT; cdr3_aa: CASSYPGQGGPEAFF
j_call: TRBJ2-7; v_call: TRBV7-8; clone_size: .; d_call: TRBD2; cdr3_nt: TGTGCCAGCAGCGGGGGGGTTTCCTACGAGCAGTACTTC; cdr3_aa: CASSGGVSYEQYF
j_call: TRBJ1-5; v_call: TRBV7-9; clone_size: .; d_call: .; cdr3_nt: TGTGCCAGCAGCAGCGCACGGGAGCCCCAGCATTTT; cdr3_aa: CASSSAREPQHF
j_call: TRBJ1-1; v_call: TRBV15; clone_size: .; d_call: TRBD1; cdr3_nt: TGTGCCACCAGCAGGGGACAGGGGTACACTGAAGCTTTCTTT; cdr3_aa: CATSRGQGYTEAFF
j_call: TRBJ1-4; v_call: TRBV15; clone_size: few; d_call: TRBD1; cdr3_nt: TGTGCCACCAGCAAAACAGGGGGCTGGAGTGAAAAACTGTTTTTT; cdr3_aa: CATSKTGGWSEKLFF
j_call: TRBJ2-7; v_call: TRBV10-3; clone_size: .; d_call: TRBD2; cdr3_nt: TGTGCCAGCAGCCGGGTGGGACTAGCCGCCTACGAGCAGTACTTC; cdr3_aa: CASSRVGLAAYEQYF
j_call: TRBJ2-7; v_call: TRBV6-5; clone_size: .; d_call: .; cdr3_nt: TGTGCCAGCAGTTACTCTACCGTGACCGGGGAGCAGTACTTC; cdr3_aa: CASSYSTVTGEQYF
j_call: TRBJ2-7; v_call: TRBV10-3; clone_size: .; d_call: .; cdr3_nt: TGTGTCACCGGTCAACAGGGTTACGAGCAGTACTTC; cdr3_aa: CVTGQQGYEQYF
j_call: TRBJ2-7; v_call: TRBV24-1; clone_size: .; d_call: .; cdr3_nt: TGTGCCACCAGTGATTTGGGCTACGAGCAGTACTTC; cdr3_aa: CATSDLGYEQYF
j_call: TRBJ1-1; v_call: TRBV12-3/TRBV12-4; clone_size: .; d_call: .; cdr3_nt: TGTGCCAGCAGTTCGGGACCGAACACTAAAGCTTTCTTT; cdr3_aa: CASSSGPNTKAFF
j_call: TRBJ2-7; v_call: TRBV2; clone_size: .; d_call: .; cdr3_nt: TGTGCCAGCAGCGATGACCGAGAACAGGGAAGCTCCTACGAGCAGTACTTC; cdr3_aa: CASSDDREQGSSYEQYF
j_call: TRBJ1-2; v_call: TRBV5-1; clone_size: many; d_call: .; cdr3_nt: TGCGCCAGCAGCGGTCAGGGGTATGGCTACACCTTC; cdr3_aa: CASSGQGYGYTF
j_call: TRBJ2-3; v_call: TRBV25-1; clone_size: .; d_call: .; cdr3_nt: TGTGCCAGCAGTGCCCAGCTAGACGCCAGCCCCGGGACATTTAATACGCAGTATTTT; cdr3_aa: CASSAQLDASPGTFNTQYF
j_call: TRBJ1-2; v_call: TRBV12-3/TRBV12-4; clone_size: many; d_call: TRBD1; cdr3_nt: TGTGCCAGCAGGTTGACAGGGGAGAGCTACACCTTC; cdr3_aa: CASRLTGESYTF
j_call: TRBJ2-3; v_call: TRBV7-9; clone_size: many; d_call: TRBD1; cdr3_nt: TGTGCCAGCAGTCTCCATGGGACAGACACAGATACGCAGTATTTT; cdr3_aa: CASSLHGTDTDTQYF
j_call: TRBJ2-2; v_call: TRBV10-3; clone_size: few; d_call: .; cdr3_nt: TGTGCCATCCGGGCCCTTGAGAACGGGGAGCTGTTTTTT; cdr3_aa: CAIRALENGELFF
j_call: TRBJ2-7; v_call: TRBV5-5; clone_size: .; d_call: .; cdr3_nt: TGTGCCAGCAGCTTAGGCACCCCTCACGAGCAGTACTTC; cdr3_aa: CASSLGTPHEQYF
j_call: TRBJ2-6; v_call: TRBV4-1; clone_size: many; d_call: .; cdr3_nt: TGCGCCAGCAGCGGGGGGCTAGTTAATTCCGGGGCCAACGTCCTGACTTTC; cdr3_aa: CASSGGLVNSGANVLTF
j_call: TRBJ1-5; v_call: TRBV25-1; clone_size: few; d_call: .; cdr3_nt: TGTGCCAGCAGCTCTAGGGTTGATCAGCCCCAGCATTTT; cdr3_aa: CASSSRVDQPQHF
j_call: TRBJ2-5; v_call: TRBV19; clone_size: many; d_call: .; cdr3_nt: TGTGCCAGTAGTTCGGACAGTCAAGAGACCCAGTACTTC; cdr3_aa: CASSSDSQETQYF
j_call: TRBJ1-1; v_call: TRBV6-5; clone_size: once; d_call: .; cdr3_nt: TGTGCCAGCAGAAGACAGGCTGGGATCCCTGAAGCTTTCTTT; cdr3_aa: CASRRQAGIPEAFF
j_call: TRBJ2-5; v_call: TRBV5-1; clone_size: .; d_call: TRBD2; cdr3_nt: TGCGCCAGCAGCTCTACACGACTAGCGGGAGGTCCCCAAGAGACCCAGTACTTC; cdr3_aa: CASSSTRLAGGPQETQYF
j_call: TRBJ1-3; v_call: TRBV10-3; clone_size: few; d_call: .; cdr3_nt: TGTGCCATCGGTCTATCTGGAAACACCATATATTTT; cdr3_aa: CAIGLSGNTIYF
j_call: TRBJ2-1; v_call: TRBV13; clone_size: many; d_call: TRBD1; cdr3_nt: TGTGCCAGCAGCGCACAGGGGGCCCATGAGCAGTTCTTC; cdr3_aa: CASSAQGAHEQFF
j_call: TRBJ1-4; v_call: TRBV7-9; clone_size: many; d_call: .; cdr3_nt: TGTGCCAGCAGGCCTATGGGGGAAGGGAATGAAAAACTGTTTTTT; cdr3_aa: CASRPMGEGNEKLFF
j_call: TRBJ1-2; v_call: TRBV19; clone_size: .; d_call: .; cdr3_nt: TGTGCCAGTAGACCCTTTCAGGGCGACTATGGCTACACCTTC; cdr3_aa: CASRPFQGDYGYTF
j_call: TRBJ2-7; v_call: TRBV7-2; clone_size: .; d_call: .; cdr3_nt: TGTGCCAGCAGCTCCAGACGGGATCCCACCTACGAGCAGCACTTC; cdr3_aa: CASSSRRDPTYEQHF